This T cell receptor (beta chain) was documented in a study of control samples from healthy donors and cancer patients. V gave up 5 bases and J gave up 10 bases, with 13 bases separating them. Germline V gives CDR1 KGHDR, CDR2 SFDVKD. The CDR3 runs 12 residues. Assay: immunoSEQ multiplex PCR; the TCRdb copy retains only in-frame clones and omits some. This sample carries 90,000 to 120,000 clones, about 80% of them seen once, and the ten largest clones take approximately 6.7%. Input material: blood. This clonotype originated in a man aged 18-30 years in good health. The chain links TRBV24-1 to TRBJ1-2; D may be TRBD1 (5 bases). The DNA for the CDR3 is TGTGCCACCAGTGGCGTATTGGGGGACTACACCTTC. This codes for CATSGVLGDYTF.